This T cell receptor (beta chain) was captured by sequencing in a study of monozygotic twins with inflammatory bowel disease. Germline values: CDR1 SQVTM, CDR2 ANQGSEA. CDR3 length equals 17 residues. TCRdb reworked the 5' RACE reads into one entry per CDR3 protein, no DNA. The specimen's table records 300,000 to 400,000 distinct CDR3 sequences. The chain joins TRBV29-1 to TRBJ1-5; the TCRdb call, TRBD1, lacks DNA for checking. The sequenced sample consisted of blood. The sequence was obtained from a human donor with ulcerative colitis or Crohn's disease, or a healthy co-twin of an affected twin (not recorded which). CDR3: CSVEDRIDSYSNQPQHF. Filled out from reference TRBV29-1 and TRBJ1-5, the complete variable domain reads SAVISQKPSRDICQRGTSLTIQCQVDSQVTMMFWYRQQPGQSLTLIATANQGSEATYESGFVIDKFPISRPNLTFSTLTVSNMSPEDSSIYLCSVEDRIDSYSNQPQHFGDGTRLSIL.